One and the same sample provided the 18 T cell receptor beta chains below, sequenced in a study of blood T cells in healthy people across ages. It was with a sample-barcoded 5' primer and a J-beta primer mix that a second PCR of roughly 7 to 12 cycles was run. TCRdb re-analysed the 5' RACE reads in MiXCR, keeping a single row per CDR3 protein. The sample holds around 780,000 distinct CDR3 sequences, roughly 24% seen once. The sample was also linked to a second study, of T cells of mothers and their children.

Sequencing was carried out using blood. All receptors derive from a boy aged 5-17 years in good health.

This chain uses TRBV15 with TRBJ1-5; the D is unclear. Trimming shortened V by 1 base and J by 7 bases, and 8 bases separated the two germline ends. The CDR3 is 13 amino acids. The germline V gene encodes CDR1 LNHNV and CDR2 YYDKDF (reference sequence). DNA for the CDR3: TGTGCCACCAGCAGAGTCCACGGGCAGCCCCAGCATTTT. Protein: CATSRVHGQPQHF.

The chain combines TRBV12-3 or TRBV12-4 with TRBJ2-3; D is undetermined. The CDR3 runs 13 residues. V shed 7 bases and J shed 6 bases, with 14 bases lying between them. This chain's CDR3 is CASNEFGWDTQYF. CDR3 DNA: TGTGCCAGCAATGAGTTTGGATGGGATACGCAGTATTTT.

The CDR3 DNA is TGTGCCAGCAGTTTACGCCCTGGCGGAGGGAGGGAGACCCAGTACTTC. It specifies CASSLRPGGGRETQYF. The chain recombines TRBV28 with TRBJ2-5; tentatively, D is TRBD2 (6 bases). Germline V lookup: CDR1 MDHEN, CDR2 SYDVKM. With 2 bases removed from V and 5 bases from J, the gap between germline ends came to 18 bases. This CDR3 contains 16 residues.

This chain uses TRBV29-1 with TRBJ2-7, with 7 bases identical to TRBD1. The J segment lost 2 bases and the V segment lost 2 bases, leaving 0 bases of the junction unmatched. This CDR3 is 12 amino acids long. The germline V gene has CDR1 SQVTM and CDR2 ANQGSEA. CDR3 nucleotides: TGCAGCGTTGAACAGGGGGCCTACGAGCAGTACTTC. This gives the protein CSVEQGAYEQYF.

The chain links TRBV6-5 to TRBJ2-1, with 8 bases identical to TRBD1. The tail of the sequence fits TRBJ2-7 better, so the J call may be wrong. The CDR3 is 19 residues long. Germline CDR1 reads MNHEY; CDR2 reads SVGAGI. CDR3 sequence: CASSYSGLRRTGGRYEQYF. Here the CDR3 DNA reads TGTGCCAGCAGTTACTCCGGTTTAAGGCGTACAGGGGGTCGGTACGAGCAGTACTTC.

This chain's CDR3 is CASSESGGVVSGANVLTF. The CDR3 DNA sequence: TGTGCCAGCAGTGAGTCAGGGGGAGTAGTTTCGGGGGCCAACGTCCTGACTTTC. This chain links TRBV2 with TRBJ2-6; 7 bases fit TRBD1. V gave up 3 bases and J gave up 4 bases; unmatched junction bases: 12. This CDR3 is built from 18 residues. Germline V CDR1 and CDR2: SNHLY, FYNNEI.

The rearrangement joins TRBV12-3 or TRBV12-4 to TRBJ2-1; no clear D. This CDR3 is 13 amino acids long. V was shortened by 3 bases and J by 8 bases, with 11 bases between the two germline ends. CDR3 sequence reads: CASSFPPGDEQFF. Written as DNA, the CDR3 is TGTGCCAGCAGTTTCCCTCCCGGCGATGAGCAGTTCTTC.

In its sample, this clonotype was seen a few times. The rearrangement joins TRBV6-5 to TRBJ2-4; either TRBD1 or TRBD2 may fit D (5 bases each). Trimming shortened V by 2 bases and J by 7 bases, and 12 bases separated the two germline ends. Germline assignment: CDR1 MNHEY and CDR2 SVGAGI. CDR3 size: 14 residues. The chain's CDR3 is CASSYERGRNIQYF. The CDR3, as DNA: TGTGCCAGCAGTTACGAACGGGGACGGAACATTCAGTACTTC.

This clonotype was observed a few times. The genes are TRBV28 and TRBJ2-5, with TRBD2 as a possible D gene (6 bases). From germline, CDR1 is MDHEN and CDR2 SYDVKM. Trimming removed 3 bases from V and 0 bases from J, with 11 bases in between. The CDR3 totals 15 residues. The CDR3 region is CASSLPRGYQETQYF. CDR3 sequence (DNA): TGTGCCAGCAGTTTGCCACGGGGGTACCAAGAGACCCAGTACTTC.

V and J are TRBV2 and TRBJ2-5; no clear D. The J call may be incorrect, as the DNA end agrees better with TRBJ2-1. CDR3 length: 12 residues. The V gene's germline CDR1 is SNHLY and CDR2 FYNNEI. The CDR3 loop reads CASTLDLNEQFF. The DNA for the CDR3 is TGTGCCAGCACTCTAGACCTTAATGAGCAGTTCTTC.

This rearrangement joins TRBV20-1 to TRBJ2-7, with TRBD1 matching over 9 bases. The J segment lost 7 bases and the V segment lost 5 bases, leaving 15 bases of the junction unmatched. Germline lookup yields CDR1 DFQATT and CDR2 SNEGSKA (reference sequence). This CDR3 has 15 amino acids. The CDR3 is CSASSPGQGMGEQYF. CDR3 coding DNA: TGCAGTGCTTCGAGCCCGGGACAGGGAATGGGGGAGCAGTACTTC.

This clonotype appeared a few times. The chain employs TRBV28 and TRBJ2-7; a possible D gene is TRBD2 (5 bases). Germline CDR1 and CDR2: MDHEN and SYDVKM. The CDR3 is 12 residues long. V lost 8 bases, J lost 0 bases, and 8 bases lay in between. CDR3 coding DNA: TGTGCCAGCGAAGGGAGCTCCTACGAGCAGTACTTC. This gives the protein CASEGSSYEQYF. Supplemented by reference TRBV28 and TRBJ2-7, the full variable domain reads DVKVTQSSRYLVKRTGEKVFLECVQDMDHENMFWYRQDPGLGLRLIYFSYDVKMKEKGDIPEGYSVSREKKERFSLILESASTNQTSMYLCASEGSSYEQYFGPGTRLTVT.

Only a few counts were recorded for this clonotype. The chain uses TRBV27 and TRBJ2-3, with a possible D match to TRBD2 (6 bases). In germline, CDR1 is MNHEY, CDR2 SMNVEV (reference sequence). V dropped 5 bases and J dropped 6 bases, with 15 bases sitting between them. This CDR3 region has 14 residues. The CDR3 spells CASSPTRGTDTQYF. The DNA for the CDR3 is TGTGCCAGCAGTCCTACCCGGGGGACGGATACGCAGTATTTT.

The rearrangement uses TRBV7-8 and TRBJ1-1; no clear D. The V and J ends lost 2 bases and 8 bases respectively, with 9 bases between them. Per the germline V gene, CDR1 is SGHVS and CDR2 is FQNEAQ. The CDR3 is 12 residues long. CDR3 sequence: CASSLWEGEAFF. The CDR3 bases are TGTGCCAGCAGCTTATGGGAAGGAGAAGCTTTCTTT. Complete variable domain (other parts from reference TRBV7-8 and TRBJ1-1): GAGVSQSPRYKVAKRGQDVALRCDPISGHVSLFWYQQALGQGPEFLTYFQNEAQLDKSGLPSDRFFAERPEGSVSTLKIQRTQQEDSAVYLCASSLWEGEAFFGQGTRLTVV.

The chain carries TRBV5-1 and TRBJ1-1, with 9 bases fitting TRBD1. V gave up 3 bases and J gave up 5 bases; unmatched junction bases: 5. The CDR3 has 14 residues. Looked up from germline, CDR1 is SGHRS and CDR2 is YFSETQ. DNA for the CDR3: TGCGCCAGCAGCTCGGACAGGGGTGCAACTGAAGCTTTCTTT. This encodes CASSSDRGATEAFF.

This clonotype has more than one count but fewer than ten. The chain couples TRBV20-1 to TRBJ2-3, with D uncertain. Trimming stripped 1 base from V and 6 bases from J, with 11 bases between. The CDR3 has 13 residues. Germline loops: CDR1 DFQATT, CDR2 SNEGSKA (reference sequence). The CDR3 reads CSARAAGWDTQYF. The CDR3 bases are TGCAGTGCTAGAGCTGCCGGGTGGGATACGCAGTATTTT.

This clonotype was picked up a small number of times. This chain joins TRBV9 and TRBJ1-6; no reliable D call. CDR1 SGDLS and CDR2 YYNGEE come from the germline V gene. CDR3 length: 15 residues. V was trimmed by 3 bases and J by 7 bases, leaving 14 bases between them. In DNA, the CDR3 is TGTGCCAGCAGCGCCAGCCCAGGCGGCAATTCACCCCTCCACTTT. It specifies CASSASPGGNSPLHF.

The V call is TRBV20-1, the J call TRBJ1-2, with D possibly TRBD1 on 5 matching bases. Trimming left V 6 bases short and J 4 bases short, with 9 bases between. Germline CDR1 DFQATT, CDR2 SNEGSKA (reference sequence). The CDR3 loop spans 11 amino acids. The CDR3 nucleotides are TGCAGTGCAACCGACAGCTATGGCTACACCTTC. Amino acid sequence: CSATDSYGYTF.